The rows below give T cell receptor beta chains drawn from one sample of a study of cytomegalovirus exposure and HLA in healthy donors. Here immunoSEQ multiplex PCR was the method, and the copy in TCRdb shows in-frame clones only, minus some. The sample carries about 140,000 clones, almost 85% recorded once. The sequencing sample was made of PBMCs. The receptors were sampled from a man aged 25-45 years in good health and CMV-seropositive. CDR3s include the opening cysteine and the closing phenylalanine or tryptophan. D genes are given only for firm matches. Clone size is stated in some rows and not others, as once, few, many or a class when expanded.

>TRBJ1-1|TRBD1|-|TRBV2
CASRPTGDTEAFF
TGTGCCAGCAGGCCGACAGGGGACACTGAAGCTTTCTTT
>TRBJ2-3|TRBD1|-|TRBV11-3
CASSFTGQALWDTQYF
TGTGCCAGCAGCTTTACGGGACAGGCGCTATGGGATACGCAGTATTTT
>TRBJ2-1|TRBD1|-|TRBV28
CASIGRTGFYNEQFF
TGTGCCAGCATAGGCAGGACAGGGTTTTACAATGAGCAGTTCTTC
>TRBJ1-4|-|once|TRBV27
CASSFHGGANEKLFF
TGTGCCAGCAGTTTCCACGGGGGGGCTAATGAAAAACTGTTTTTT
>TRBJ2-7|-|-|TRBV6-6
CASTHPARGDEQYF
TGTGCCAGCACCCACCCGGCCAGGGGCGACGAGCAGTACTTC
>TRBJ2-1|-|-|TRBV28
CASSLGSGVSSSYNEQFF
TGTGCCAGCAGTTTGGGTAGCGGCGTCAGCAGCTCCTACAATGAGCAGTTCTTC
>TRBJ1-1|-|-|TRBV28
CASSPPLGRHATEAFF
TGTGCCAGCAGTCCTCCCTTGGGGAGACACGCAACTGAAGCTTTCTTT
>TRBJ2-7|TRBD1|-|TRBV12-5
CASGSGTGTYEQYF
TGTGCTAGTGGTTCGGGGACAGGCACCTACGAGCAGTACTTC
>TRBJ2-5|-|-|TRBV18
CASSPDSGETQYF
TGTGCCAGCTCACCAGACAGTGGAGAGACCCAGTACTTC
>TRBJ2-5|TRBD1|-|TRBV5-1
CASSRDSLYQETQYF
TGCGCCAGCAGCAGGGACAGCCTGTACCAAGAGACCCAGTACTTC
>TRBJ2-6|-|-|TRBV18
CASSPPGANVLTF
TGTGCCAGCTCCCCTCCTGGGGCCAACGTCCTGACTTTC
>TRBJ2-7|-|-|TRBV19
CASSIKPDTSYEQYF
TGTGCCAGTAGTATAAAGCCGGACACCTCCTACGAGCAGTACTTC
>TRBJ2-3|TRBD1|-|TRBV5-1
CASSLAGQGSADTQYF
TGCGCCAGCAGCTTGGCCGGACAGGGGTCGGCGGATACGCAGTATTTT
>TRBJ2-3|TRBD1|-|TRBV18
CASSGQGEADTQYF
TGTGCCAGCTCGGGACAGGGGGAAGCAGATACGCAGTATTTT
>TRBJ2-1|-|-|TRBV9
CASSVPDNEQFF
TGTGCCAGCAGCGTCCCCGACAATGAGCAGTTCTTC
>TRBJ1-6|-|-|TRBV14
CASSPGQLNNSPLHF
TGTGCCAGCAGCCCAGGACAGCTCAATAATTCACCCCTCCACTTT
>TRBJ2-7|TRBD1|-|TRBV18
CASAGTGGAYEQYF
TGTGCCAGCGCCGGGACAGGCGGTGCCTACGAGCAGTACTTC
>TRBJ2-5|-|-|TRBV5-1
CASSPGEVQETQYF
TGCGCCAGCAGCCCCGGGGAGGTCCAAGAGACCCAGTACTTC
>TRBJ2-7|TRBD1|-|TRBV5-1
CASSRDSYYEQYF
TGCGCCAGCAGCCGGGACAGCTACTACGAGCAGTACTTC
>TRBJ2-7|-|-|TRBV5-4
CASSPGAVTSYEQYF
TGTGCCAGCAGCCCTGGGGCGGTAACCTCCTACGAGCAGTACTTC
>TRBJ1-4|TRBD1|-|TRBV2
CASSLTGGEKLFF
TGTGCCAGCAGTCTAACAGGGGGGGAAAAACTGTTTTTT
>TRBJ2-2|-|-|TRBV21-1
CASSPASSGEGGELFF
TGTGCCAGCAGTCCGGCTAGTAGCGGGGAAGGCGGGGAGCTGTTTTTT
>TRBJ2-6|-|-|TRBV28
CASRLVSSGANVLTF
TGTGCCAGCCGACTCGTTAGCTCTGGGGCCAACGTCCTGACTTTC
>TRBJ2-1|TRBD2|-|TRBV9
CASSTGTNNNEQFF
TGTGCCAGCAGCACCGGGACTAACAACAATGAGCAGTTCTTC
>TRBJ1-4|-|-|TRBV5-1
CASSSGVVANEKLFF
TGCGCCAGCAGCTCAGGGGTCGTCGCTAATGAAAAACTGTTTTTT
>TRBJ1-4|TRBD1|-|TRBV28
CASSGGDRGNNEKLFF
TGTGCCAGCAGTGGGGGAGACAGGGGGAATAATGAAAAACTGTTTTTT
>TRBJ1-1|TRBD1|few|TRBV5-4
CASSSQGAGTEAFF
TGTGCCAGCAGCTCACAGGGGGCTGGGACTGAAGCTTTCTTT
>TRBJ2-5|TRBD1|-|TRBV4-2
CASSHRTRGQGEETQYF
TGTGCCAGCAGCCACCGAACAAGGGGACAGGGGGAAGAGACCCAGTACTTC
>TRBJ2-7|-|-|TRBV6-5
CASSFQAGSYEQYF
TGTGCCAGCAGTTTCCAGGCAGGGTCCTACGAGCAGTACTTC
>TRBJ2-1|TRBD2|-|TRBV28
CASSPGLAGDEQFF
TGTGCCAGCAGCCCAGGACTAGCGGGAGATGAGCAGTTCTTC
>TRBJ1-2|-|-|TRBV5-1
CASSPRTPPGYGYTF
TGCGCCAGCAGCCCAAGAACTCCTCCGGGCTATGGCTACACCTTC
>TRBJ2-7|TRBD1|-|TRBV29-1
CSVFRDRRTYEQYF
TGCAGCGTATTCCGGGACAGGCGTACCTACGAGCAGTACTTC
>TRBJ1-5|-|-|TRBV7-8
CASSRGAGEHQPQHF
TGTGCCAGCAGCCGGGGGGCAGGGGAACATCAGCCCCAGCATTTT
>TRBJ2-1|TRBD2|-|TRBV6-5
CASSYSGGEVHNEQFF
TGTGCCAGCAGTTACTCGGGGGGGGAGGTCCACAATGAGCAGTTCTTC
>TRBJ2-3|TRBD2|-|TRBV5-6
CASSASTSGSRTDTQYF
TGTGCCAGCAGCGCGAGTACTAGCGGGAGTCGCACAGATACGCAGTATTTT
>TRBJ1-1|-|-|TRBV5-1
CASSQPPDTEAFF
TGCGCCAGCAGCCAACCTCCGGACACTGAAGCTTTCTTT
>TRBJ1-1|-|-|TRBV10-2
CASSEWAAEAFF
TGCGCCAGCAGTGAGTGGGCAGCTGAAGCTTTCTTT
>TRBJ1-1|-|-|TRBV28
CASTLGNTEAFF
TGTGCCAGCACCCTAGGAAACACTGAAGCTTTCTTT
>TRBJ2-7|TRBD1|-|TRBV27
CASSLSETGGVYEQYF
TGTGCCAGCAGTTTATCGGAGACAGGGGGCGTCTACGAGCAGTACTTC
>TRBJ1-1|TRBD1|-|TRBV28
CASINPGTGGSGTEAFF
TGTGCCAGCATCAACCCGGGGACAGGGGGCAGTGGCACTGAAGCTTTCTTT
>TRBJ2-7|-|once|TRBV5-6
CASSWDTLKDEQYF
TGTGCCAGCAGCTGGGACACCCTTAAGGACGAGCAGTACTTC
>TRBJ2-7|-|-|TRBV27
CASSRTRYEQYF
TGTGCCAGCAGTCGGACACGCTACGAGCAGTACTTC
>TRBJ1-3|-|-|TRBV27
CASGLYSGNTIYF
TGTGCCTCTGGACTGTACTCTGGAAACACCATATATTTT
>TRBJ2-7|-|-|TRBV21-1
CASSKLCQGHEQYF
TGTGCCAGCAGCAAATTATGCCAGGGCCACGAGCAGTACTTC
>TRBJ2-1|-|-|TRBV2
CATQLRESRNEQFF
TGTGCCACCCAGTTAAGGGAGAGCAGGAATGAGCAGTTCTTC
>TRBJ2-3|-|-|TRBV30
CAWSAGLKDTQYF
TGTGCCTGGAGTGCAGGCCTAAAAGATACGCAGTATTTT
>TRBJ2-5|TRBD1|-|TRBV4-1
CASSQGGQAFQETQYF
TGCGCCAGCAGCCAAGGGGGACAGGCCTTCCAAGAGACCCAGTACTTC